This is a list of T cell receptor beta chains from one sample in a study of cytotoxic CD8 clonotypes in ibrutinib-treated CLL. Method: immunoSEQ multiplex PCR; TCRdb's copy keeps in-frame clones and lacks some. The profile shows 150,000 or so clones, 70% to 80% of them singletons. The specimen comprised PBMCs, sampled after 12 months of ibrutinib treatment. The receptors shown here come from a human donor with chronic lymphocytic leukemia. Each CDR3 is given with its conserved first and last residue. The D gene is left open where the match is weak. The size entry is marked missing in some rows and otherwise reads once, few, many or a size class.

CDR3 protein: CASSPGQGTDTQYF
CDR3 DNA: TGCGCCAGCAGCCCCGGACAGGGCACAGATACGCAGTATTTT
clone size: -
D gene: TRBD1
V gene: TRBV5-1
J gene: TRBJ2-3

CDR3 protein: CATSIQGLGGYTF
CDR3 DNA: TGTGCCACCAGCATACAGGGGCTGGGCGGCTACACCTTC
clone size: -
D gene: TRBD1
V gene: TRBV15
J gene: TRBJ1-2

CDR3 protein: CASREGNQETQYF
CDR3 DNA: TGTGCCAGCAGGGAGGGGAACCAAGAGACCCAGTACTTC
clone size: -
D gene: -
V gene: TRBV11-1
J gene: TRBJ2-5

CDR3 protein: CSVAPGSGWANYGYTF
CDR3 DNA: TGCAGCGTTGCTCCCGGGTCTGGGTGGGCTAACTATGGCTACACCTTC
clone size: -
D gene: -
V gene: TRBV29-1
J gene: TRBJ1-2

CDR3 protein: CASSKDRGGTYEQYF
CDR3 DNA: TGTGCCAGCAGCAAAGACAGGGGAGGGACCTACGAGCAGTACTTC
clone size: -
D gene: -
V gene: TRBV21-1
J gene: TRBJ2-7

CDR3 protein: CASSFTSGELFF
CDR3 DNA: TGTGCCAGCAGCTTCACGTCGGGGGAGCTGTTTTTT
clone size: -
D gene: -
V gene: TRBV7-9
J gene: TRBJ2-2

CDR3 protein: CASSPTGGRAFF
CDR3 DNA: TGTGCCAGCAGCCCGACAGGGGGTAGAGCTTTCTTT
clone size: -
D gene: TRBD1
V gene: TRBV11-2
J gene: TRBJ1-1

CDR3 protein: CASSPPGQAWGNTIYF
CDR3 DNA: TGTGCCAGCAGCCCCCCGGGACAGGCATGGGGAAACACCATATATTTT
clone size: -
D gene: TRBD1
V gene: TRBV7-9
J gene: TRBJ1-3

CDR3 protein: CSALLRYEQYF
CDR3 DNA: TGCAGTGCTCTCCTCAGGTACGAGCAGTACTTC
clone size: -
D gene: -
V gene: TRBV20-1
J gene: TRBJ2-7

CDR3 protein: CASSLSGISTYEQYF
CDR3 DNA: TGTGCCAGCAGCTTATCCGGGATTTCGACCTACGAGCAGTACTTC
clone size: -
D gene: -
V gene: TRBV5-6
J gene: TRBJ2-7

CDR3 protein: CASRQGYNEQFF
CDR3 DNA: TGTGCCAGCCGACAGGGGTACAATGAGCAGTTCTTC
clone size: -
D gene: TRBD1
V gene: TRBV19
J gene: TRBJ2-1

CDR3 protein: CASSLGDRQPQHF
CDR3 DNA: TGTGCCAGCAGCCTAGGGGATCGTCAGCCCCAGCATTTT
clone size: -
D gene: -
V gene: TRBV7-2
J gene: TRBJ1-5

CDR3 protein: CATLSGTSGFNTEAFF
CDR3 DNA: TGTGCCACCCTATCCGGGACATCCGGCTTCAACACTGAAGCTTTCTTT
clone size: -
D gene: -
V gene: TRBV19
J gene: TRBJ1-1

CDR3 protein: CASSQDLGDRGIYEQYF
CDR3 DNA: TGCGCCAGCAGCCAAGATCTAGGGGACAGGGGGATATACGAGCAGTACTTC
clone size: -
D gene: TRBD1
V gene: TRBV4-1
J gene: TRBJ2-7

CDR3 protein: CASSILGNTEAFF
CDR3 DNA: TGTGCCAGTAGTATCTTGGGGAACACTGAAGCTTTCTTT
clone size: few
D gene: -
V gene: TRBV19
J gene: TRBJ1-1